The 13 T cell receptor beta chains below all came from one sample that was sequenced in a study of cytomegalovirus exposure and HLA in healthy donors (TCRdb year 2017). Libraries were constructed by the immunoSEQ multiplex PCR assay. For the multiplex PCR, a mixture combining 60 forward primers for TCR Vbeta segments and 13 reverse primers for TCR Jbeta segments was used. TCRdb limited this immuneACCESS table to in-frame rearrangements with V and J called. A share of clones is missing; checked studies link under half to unresolved V genes, and the rest is unexplained. The table for this sample lists fewer than 200,000 clones; about 84% of them were counted only once. The ten largest clonotypes hold roughly 14% of the sample. Material for sequencing was PBMCs. Every receptor here comes from a woman aged 25 to 39 in good health and CMV-seropositive.

The rearrangement links TRBV28 to TRBJ1-4, with 7 bases matching TRBD1. V lost 1 base and J lost 2; bases outside the gene matches: 4. Germline assignment: CDR1 MDHEN and CDR2 SYDVKM. The CDR3 has 16 residues. CDR3 protein: CASSLLTGYTNEKLFF. The CDR3 coding sequence is TGTGCCAGCAGTTTATTGACAGGGTATACTAATGAAAAACTGTTTTTT.

The chain recombines TRBV19 with TRBJ1-1; weak D call: TRBD1 (5 bases). Germline V gene lookup returns CDR1 LNHDA and CDR2 SQIVND (reference sequence). CDR3 length: 13 amino acids. V was cut by 3 bases and J by 5 bases, with 10 bases left in between. The CDR3 DNA follows: TGTGCCAGTAGTATTGGAGGGGAAACTGAAGCTTTCTTT. Translation: CASSIGGETEAFF. Full variable domain (outside the CDR3, taken from reference TRBV19 and TRBJ1-1): DGGITQSPKYLFRKEGQNVTLSCEQNLNHDAMYWYRQDPGQGLRLIYYSQIVNDFQKGDIAEGYSVSREKKESFPLTVTSAQKNPTAFYLCASSIGGETEAFFGQGTRLTVV.

This chain connects TRBV5-8 to TRBJ2-1; 7 positions match TRBD2. With V trimmed by 4 bases and J by 3 bases, 7 bases remained unmatched. The CDR3 runs 15 residues. Germline V gene sequence: CDR1 SGHTS, CDR2 YDEGEE. CDR3 DNA sequence: TGTGCCAGCAGCCTGCAGGGAGGGAGCTACAATGAGCAGTTCTTC. Protein sequence: CASSLQGGSYNEQFF.

In its sample, this clone was seen a few times. The CDR3 DNA sequence: TGTGCCAGCAAGATCGAGTTCTTCTCCTACAATGAGCAGTTCTTC. Translation: CASKIEFFSYNEQFF. The chain is built from TRBV6-1 and TRBJ2-1, with D hard to call. This CDR3 is built from 15 residues. Germline loops: CDR1 MNHNS, CDR2 SASEGT. V was shortened by 7 bases and J by 0 bases, with 13 bases between the two germline ends.

On this clone itself: A junction boundary mismatches the germline segment, possibly from a read error. The chain couples TRBV5-1 to TRBJ1-4, with D possibly being TRBD1 (5 bases). The CDR3 length is 14 residues. CDR1 is SGHRS and CDR2 is YFSETQ in the germline V gene. CDR3 sequence (DNA): TGCGCCAGCAGCTTGGGTGGGGGACTCCAAAAAAAAATTTTT. This codes for CASSLGGGLQKKIF.

The J gene is TRBJ2-7, the V gene TRBV7-9; possibly TRBD2 for D (7 bases). Germline assignment: CDR1 SEHNR and CDR2 FQNEAQ (reference sequence). The CDR3 runs to 15 residues. Trimming removed 5 bases at V and 2 bases at J, with 16 bases between. CDR3 DNA: TGTGCCAGCAGCCAGGGGAGGGGGGTCACCTACGAGCAGTACTTC. It encodes CASSQGRGVTYEQYF.

This clone was recorded once. CDR3 amino acids: CASRLARHDQPQHF. As DNA, the CDR3 is TGTGCAAGTCGCTTAGCGCGCCACGATCAGCCCCAGCATTTT. The chain employs TRBV12-2 and TRBJ1-5. TRBV12-2 is designated a pseudogene. The CDR3 is 14 amino acids.

This clone appeared a few times. The sample carries other DNA sequences with the same CDR3. CDR3 in DNA: TGTGCCAGTAGCCTACAGGGGAATCAGCCCCAGCATTTT. Amino acids: CASSLQGNQPQHF. This chain links TRBV19 with TRBJ1-5, with 7 nucleotides matching TRBD1. Trimming cost V 6 bases and J 4 bases; bases outside gene matches: 3. The CDR3 is 13 residues long. Germline values: CDR1 LNHDA, CDR2 SQIVND (reference sequence).

The gene calls are TRBV7-6 and TRBJ2-5; weak D call: TRBD2 (6 bases). The germline V gene encodes CDR1 SGHVS and CDR2 FNYEAQ. V was clipped by 2 bases and J by 2 bases, with 12 bases between them. The CDR3 is 15 amino acids. CDR3 residues: CASSLSGLNQETQYF. The CDR3 DNA is TGTGCCAGCAGCTTATCTGGACTAAATCAAGAGACCCAGTACTTC. Filled out from reference TRBV7-6 and TRBJ2-5, the complete variable domain reads GAGVSQSPRYKVTKRGQDVALRCDPISGHVSLYWYRQALGQGPEFLTYFNYEAQQDKSGLPNDRFSAERPEGSISTLTIQRTEQRDSAMYRCASSLSGLNQETQYFGPGTRLLVL.

The chain uses TRBV11-3 and TRBJ1-2, with 8 bases identical to TRBD1. V lost 4 bases to trimming and J lost 2 bases; unmatched junction nucleotides: 9. The CDR3 length is 16 residues. Looked up from germline, CDR1 is SGHNT and CDR2 is YENEEA. CDR3 coding DNA: TGTGCCAGCAGCTCCTCCTGGACAGGGTTAAACTATGGCTACACCTTC. Its translation: CASSSSWTGLNYGYTF.

V gene TRBV28 combines with J gene TRBJ2-5; TRBD2 aligns across 13 bases. Germline CDR1 and CDR2: MDHEN and SYDVKM. This CDR3 contains 18 residues. V gave up 6 bases and J gave up 2 bases; unmatched junction bases: 12. The CDR3 sequence is CASSLWGTSGRAQETQYF. CDR3 sequence (DNA): TGTGCCAGCAGCCTGTGGGGAACTAGCGGGAGGGCACAAGAGACCCAGTACTTC.

V is TRBV19 and J is TRBJ2-6, with a tentative D call TRBD1 (5 bases). The CDR3 consists of 15 residues. Trimming cost V 4 bases and J 0 bases, with 7 bases left between them. CDR1 LNHDA and CDR2 SQIVND come from the germline V gene (reference sequence). CDR3 loop: CASSKQASGANVLTF. The CDR3 coding sequence is TGTGCCAGTAGTAAACAGGCCTCTGGGGCCAACGTCCTGACTTTC. The whole variable domain, remainder taken from reference TRBV19 and TRBJ2-6, is DGGITQSPKYLFRKEGQNVTLSCEQNLNHDAMYWYRQDPGQGLRLIYYSQIVNDFQKGDIAEGYSVSREKKESFPLTVTSAQKNPTAFYLCASSKQASGANVLTFGAGSRLTVL.

The V gene is TRBV6-5, the J gene TRBJ1-6, with D unresolved. This CDR3 region has 15 residues. V was cut by 6 bases and J by 10 bases, with 19 bases left in between. Germline assignment: CDR1 MNHEY and CDR2 SVGAGI. The CDR3 bases are TGTGCCAGCAGCTCACGGGTCCAAACTCCATCACCCCTCCACTTT. Its translation is CASSSRVQTPSPLHF.